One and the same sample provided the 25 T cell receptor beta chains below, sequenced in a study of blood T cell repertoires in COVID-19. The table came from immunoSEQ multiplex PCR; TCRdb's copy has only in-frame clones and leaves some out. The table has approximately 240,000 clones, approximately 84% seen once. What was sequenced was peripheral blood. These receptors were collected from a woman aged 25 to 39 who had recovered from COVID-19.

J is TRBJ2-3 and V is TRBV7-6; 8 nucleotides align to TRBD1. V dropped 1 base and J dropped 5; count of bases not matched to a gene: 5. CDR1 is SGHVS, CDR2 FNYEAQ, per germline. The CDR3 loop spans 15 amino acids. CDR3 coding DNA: TGTGCCAGCAGCTTAGGACAGGGGCGCGGAGATACGCAGTATTTT. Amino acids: CASSLGQGRGDTQYF.

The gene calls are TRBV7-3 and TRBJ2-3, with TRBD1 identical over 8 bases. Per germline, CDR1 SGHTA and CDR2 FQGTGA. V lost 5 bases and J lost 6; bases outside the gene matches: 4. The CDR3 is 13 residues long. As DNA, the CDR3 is TGTGCCAGCAGCCCGACAGGGGCTGATACGCAGTATTTT. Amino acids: CASSPTGADTQYF.

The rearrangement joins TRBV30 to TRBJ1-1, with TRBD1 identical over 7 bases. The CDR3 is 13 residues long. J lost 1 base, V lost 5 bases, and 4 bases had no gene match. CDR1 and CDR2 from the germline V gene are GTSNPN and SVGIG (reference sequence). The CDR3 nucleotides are TGTGCCTGGGCCGGGACAGCGAACACTGAAGCTTTCTTT. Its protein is CAWAGTANTEAFF.

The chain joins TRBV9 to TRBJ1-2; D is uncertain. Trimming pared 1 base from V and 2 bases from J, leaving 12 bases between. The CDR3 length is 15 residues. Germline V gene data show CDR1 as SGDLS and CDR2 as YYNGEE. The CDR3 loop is CASSVWSVPNYGYTF. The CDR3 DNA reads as TGTGCCAGCAGCGTATGGTCAGTCCCAAACTATGGCTACACCTTC.

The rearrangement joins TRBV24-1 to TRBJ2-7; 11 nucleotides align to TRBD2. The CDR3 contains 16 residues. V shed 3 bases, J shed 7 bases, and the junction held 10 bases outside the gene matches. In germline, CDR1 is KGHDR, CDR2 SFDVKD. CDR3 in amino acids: CATSDGTSGGLKEQYF. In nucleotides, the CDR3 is TGTGCCACCAGTGATGGGACTAGCGGAGGGCTAAAAGAGCAGTACTTC.

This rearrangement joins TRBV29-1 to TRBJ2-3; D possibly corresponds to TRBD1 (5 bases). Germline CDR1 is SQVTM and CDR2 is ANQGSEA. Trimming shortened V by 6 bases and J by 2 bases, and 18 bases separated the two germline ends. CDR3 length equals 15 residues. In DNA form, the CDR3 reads TGCAGCGTCCGTTTAGGGGCCTCGCCCACAGATACGCAGTATTTT. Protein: CSVRLGASPTDTQYF.

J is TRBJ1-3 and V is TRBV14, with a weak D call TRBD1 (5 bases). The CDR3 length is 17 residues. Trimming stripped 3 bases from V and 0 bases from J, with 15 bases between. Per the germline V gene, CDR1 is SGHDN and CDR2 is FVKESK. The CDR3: CASSHSRGESSGNTIYF. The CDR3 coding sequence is TGTGCCAGCAGCCATAGCCGGGGGGAGAGCTCTGGAAACACCATATATTTT.

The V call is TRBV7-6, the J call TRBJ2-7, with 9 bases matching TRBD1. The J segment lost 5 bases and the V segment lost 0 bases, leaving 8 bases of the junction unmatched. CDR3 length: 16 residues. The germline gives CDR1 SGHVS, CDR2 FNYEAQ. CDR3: CASSLADRGRGDEQYF. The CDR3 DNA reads TGTGCCAGCAGCTTAGCGGACAGGGGAAGAGGGGACGAGCAGTACTTC.

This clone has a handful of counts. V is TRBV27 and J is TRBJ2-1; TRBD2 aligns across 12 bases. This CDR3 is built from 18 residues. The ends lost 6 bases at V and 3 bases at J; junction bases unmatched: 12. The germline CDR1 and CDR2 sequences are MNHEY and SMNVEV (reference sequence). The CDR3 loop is CASRPRGLAGGYYNEQFF. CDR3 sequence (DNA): TGTGCCAGCAGACCAAGGGGGCTAGCGGGAGGGTACTACAATGAGCAGTTCTTC.

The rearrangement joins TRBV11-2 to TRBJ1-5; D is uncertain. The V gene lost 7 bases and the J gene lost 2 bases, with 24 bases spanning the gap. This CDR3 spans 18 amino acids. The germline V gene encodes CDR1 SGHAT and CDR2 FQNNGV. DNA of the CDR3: TGTGCCAGCAAGAGCGGCTTAGTAGTGCGACGGGGCAATCAGCCCCAGCATTTT. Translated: CASKSGLVVRRGNQPQHF.

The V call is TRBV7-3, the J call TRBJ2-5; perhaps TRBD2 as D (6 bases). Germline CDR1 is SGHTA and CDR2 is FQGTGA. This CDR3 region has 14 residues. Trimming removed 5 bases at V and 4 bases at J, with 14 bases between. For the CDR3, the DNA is TGTGCCAGCAGCACCGGCCCCGGGGGAGAGACCCAGTACTTC. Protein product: CASSTGPGGETQYF.

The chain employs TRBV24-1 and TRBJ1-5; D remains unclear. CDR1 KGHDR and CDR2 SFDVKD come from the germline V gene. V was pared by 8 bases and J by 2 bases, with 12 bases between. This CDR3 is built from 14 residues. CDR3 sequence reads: CATNRLGGNQPQHF. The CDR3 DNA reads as TGTGCCACCAATAGACTCGGGGGCAATCAGCCCCAGCATTTT.

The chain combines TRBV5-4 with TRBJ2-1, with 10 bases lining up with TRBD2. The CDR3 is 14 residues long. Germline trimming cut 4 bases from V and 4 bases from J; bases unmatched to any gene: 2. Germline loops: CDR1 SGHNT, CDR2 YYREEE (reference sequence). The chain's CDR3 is CASSPAGGYNEQFF. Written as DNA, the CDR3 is TGTGCCAGCAGCCCAGCGGGAGGGTACAATGAGCAGTTCTTC.

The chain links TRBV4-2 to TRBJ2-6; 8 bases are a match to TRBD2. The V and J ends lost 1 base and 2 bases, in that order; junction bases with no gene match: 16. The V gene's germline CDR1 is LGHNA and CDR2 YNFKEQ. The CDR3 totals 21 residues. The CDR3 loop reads CASSQGGRVAGILPGANVLTF. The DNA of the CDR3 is TGTGCCAGCAGCCAAGGAGGGAGGGTAGCGGGAATCCTGCCTGGGGCCAACGTCCTGACTTTC.

The CDR3 here is CASGRRDGYTF. The CDR3 DNA follows: TGTGCCAGCGGTAGGAGGGATGGCTACACCTTC. This rearrangement joins TRBV28 to TRBJ1-2; D is unresolved. The germline V gene encodes CDR1 MDHEN and CDR2 SYDVKM. The CDR3 length is 11 residues. Trimming shortened V by 8 bases and J by 6 bases, and 10 bases separated the two germline ends.

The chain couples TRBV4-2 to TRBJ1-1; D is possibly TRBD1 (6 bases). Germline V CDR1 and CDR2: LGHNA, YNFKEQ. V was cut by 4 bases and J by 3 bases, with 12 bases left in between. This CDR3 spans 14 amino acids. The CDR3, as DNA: TGTGCCAGCAGCCCAGAGGACAGCGACACTGAAGCTTTCTTT. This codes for CASSPEDSDTEAFF.

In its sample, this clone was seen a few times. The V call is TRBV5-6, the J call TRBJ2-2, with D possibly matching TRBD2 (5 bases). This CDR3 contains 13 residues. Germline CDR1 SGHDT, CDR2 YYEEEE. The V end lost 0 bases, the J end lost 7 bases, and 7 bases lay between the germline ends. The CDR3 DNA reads TGTGCCAGCAGCTTGGGACTACACGGGGAGCTGTTTTTT. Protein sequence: CASSLGLHGELFF.

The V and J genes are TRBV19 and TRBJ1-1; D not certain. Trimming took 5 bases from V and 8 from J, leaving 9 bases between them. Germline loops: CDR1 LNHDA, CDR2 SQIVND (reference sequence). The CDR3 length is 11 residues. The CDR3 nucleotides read TGTGCCAGTAGTTTCAGATCAGAAGCTTTCTTT. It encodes CASSFRSEAFF.

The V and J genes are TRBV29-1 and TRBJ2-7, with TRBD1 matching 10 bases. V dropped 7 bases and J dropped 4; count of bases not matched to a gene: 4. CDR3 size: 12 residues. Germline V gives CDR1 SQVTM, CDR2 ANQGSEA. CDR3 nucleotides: TGCAGCGGGGGACAGGGGAGATACGAGCAGTACTTC. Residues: CSGGQGRYEQYF.

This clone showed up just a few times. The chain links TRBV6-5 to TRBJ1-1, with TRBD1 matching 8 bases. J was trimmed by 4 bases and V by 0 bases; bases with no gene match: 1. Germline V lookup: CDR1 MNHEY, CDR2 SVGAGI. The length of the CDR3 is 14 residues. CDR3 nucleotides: TGTGCCAGCAGTTACTCCACAGGGGGCACTGAAGCTTTCTTT. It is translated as CASSYSTGGTEAFF.

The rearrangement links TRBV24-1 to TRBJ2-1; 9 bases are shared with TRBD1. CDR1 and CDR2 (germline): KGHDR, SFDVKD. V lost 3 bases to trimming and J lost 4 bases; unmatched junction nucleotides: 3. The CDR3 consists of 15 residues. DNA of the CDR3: TGTGCCACCAGTGATCCGGGACAGGGATACAATGAGCAGTTCTTC. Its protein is CATSDPGQGYNEQFF.

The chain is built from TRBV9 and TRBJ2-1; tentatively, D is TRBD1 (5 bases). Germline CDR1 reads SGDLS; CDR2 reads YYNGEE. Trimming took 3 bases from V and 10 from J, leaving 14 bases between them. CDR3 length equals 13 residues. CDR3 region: CASSALGPSEQFF. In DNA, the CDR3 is TGTGCCAGCAGCGCACTGGGGCCCAGCGAGCAGTTCTTC.

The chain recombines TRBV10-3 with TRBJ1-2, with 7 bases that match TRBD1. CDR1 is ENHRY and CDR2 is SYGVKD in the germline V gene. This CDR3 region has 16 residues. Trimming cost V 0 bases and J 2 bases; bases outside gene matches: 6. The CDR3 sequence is CAISESLGQLNYGYTF. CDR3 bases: TGTGCCATCAGTGAGTCGTTGGGACAGTTAAACTATGGCTACACCTTC.

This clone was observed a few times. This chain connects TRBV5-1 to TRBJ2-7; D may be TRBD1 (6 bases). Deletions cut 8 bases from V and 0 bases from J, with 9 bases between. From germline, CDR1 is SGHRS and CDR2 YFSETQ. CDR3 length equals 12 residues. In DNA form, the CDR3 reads TGCGCCAGTGGACAGAGCTCCTACGAGCAGTACTTC. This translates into CASGQSSYEQYF.

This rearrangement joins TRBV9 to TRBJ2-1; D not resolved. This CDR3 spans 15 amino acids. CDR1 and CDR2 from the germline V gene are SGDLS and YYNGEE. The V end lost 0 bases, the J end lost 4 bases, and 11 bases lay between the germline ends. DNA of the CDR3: TGTGCCAGCAGCGTAGAGGCGGAGTCTTACAATGAGCAGTTCTTC. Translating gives CASSVEAESYNEQFF.